This entry concerns a single T cell receptor (beta chain). The data derive from a study of blood T cell repertoires in COVID-19. Study in general: Some COVID-19 samples were acute and others convalescent; all came from the United States, Italy and Spain. T cells, B-cell-depleted T cells, or PBMCs supplied cDNA or gDNA.

Source study methods: Researchers report that nucleated cell counts were estimated from reference gene primer amplification. Clones were read by immunoSEQ multiplex PCR, and TCRdb kept only the in-frame ones, dropping some. V, J and clone size were drawn from that table, and D and trimming were deduced from the DNA. The data contain about 190,000 clones, 70% to 90% of them singletons. What was sequenced was peripheral blood. This TCR was recovered from a middle-aged man with active or convalescent COVID-19.

For the CDR3, the DNA is TGTGCCAGCAGTGAATTTAGGGGCTTGAACACTGAAGCTTTCTTT. Its translation is CASSEFRGLNTEAFF. The gene calls are TRBV6-1 and TRBJ1-1; TRBD1 might be the D (5 bases). The V gene's germline CDR1 is MNHNS and CDR2 SASEGT. The V gene lost 2 bases and the J gene lost 0 bases, with 10 bases spanning the gap. The CDR3 covers 15 residues.